The clone carrying this T cell receptor beta chain was found a few times. Its specificity is unknown. The entry originates in a study of cytomegalovirus exposure and HLA in healthy donors. Donors showed nominal health when sampled, although they likely had unrecorded immune exposures. Trimming stripped 2 bases from V and 4 bases from J, with 14 bases between. This CDR3 is 15 amino acids long. The germline CDR1 and CDR2 sequences are MNHNS and SASEGT. Findings and limits, study-wide: Later on, analysis showed that most CMV-associated TCR beta chains appeared to be HLA-restricted.

Researchers ran the PCR with 60 Vbeta and 13 Jbeta primers. Generated by immunoSEQ multiplex PCR, the TCRdb table keeps only in-frame clones and is missing some. The sample has under 250,000 clones; roughly 85% are singletons. The TCR comes from a male donor in good health and CMV-seronegative. The chain recombines TRBV6-1 with TRBJ1-1; perhaps TRBD1 as D (6 bases). Material: PBMCs. The CDR3 loop is CASSEYRVHGTEAFF. The CDR3 region has the DNA TGTGCCAGCAGTGAATACAGGGTCCACGGCACTGAAGCTTTCTTT.